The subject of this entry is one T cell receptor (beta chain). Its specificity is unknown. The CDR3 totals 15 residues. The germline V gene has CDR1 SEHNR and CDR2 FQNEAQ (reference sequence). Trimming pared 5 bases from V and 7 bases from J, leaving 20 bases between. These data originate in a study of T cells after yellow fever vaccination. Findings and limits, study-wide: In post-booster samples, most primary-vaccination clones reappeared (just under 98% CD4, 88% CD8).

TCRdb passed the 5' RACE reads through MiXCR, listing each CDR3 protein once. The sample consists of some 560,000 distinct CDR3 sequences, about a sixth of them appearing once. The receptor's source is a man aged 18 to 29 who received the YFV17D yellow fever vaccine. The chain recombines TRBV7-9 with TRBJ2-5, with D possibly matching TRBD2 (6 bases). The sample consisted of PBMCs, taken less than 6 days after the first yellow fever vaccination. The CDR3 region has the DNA TGTGCCAGCAGCCTTTCGGGTCGGGGACTGGTGACCCAGTACTTC. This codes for CASSLSGRGLVTQYF.